What follows is one TCR beta chain and its context. V lost 10 bases and J 2 bases, leaving 21 bases between the germline ends. CDR1 and CDR2 from the germline V gene are ENHRY and SYGVKD. The CDR3 length is 15 residues. The data were taken from a study of blood T cell repertoires in COVID-19. Overall study context: Specimens from acute and convalescent COVID-19 originated in the United States, Italy and Spain. Sources were T cells, B-cell-depleted T cells, or PBMCs; the material itself was cDNA or gDNA.

Original processing notes: Researchers report that nucleated cell counts were estimated from reference gene primer amplification. The data were produced by immunoSEQ multiplex PCR, yet TCRdb's version contains in-frame clones alone and is incomplete. V and J calls and clone size are given by that table; D and trimming were obtained from the DNA. This table holds about 150,000 clones, roughly four fifths found once. V gene TRBV10-3 combines with J gene TRBJ2-7, with D possibly TRBD1 on 6 matching bases. Sequences were obtained from peripheral blood. The receptor comes from a woman of 80 years or more with acute or convalescent COVID-19. The CDR3 DNA sequence: TGTGCCACCCAACAGGGCCCTGCCCTTACCTACGAGCAGTACTTC. Protein product: CATQQGPALTYEQYF.